This passage covers 6 T cell receptor beta chains from one sample sequenced in a study of blood T cell repertoires in COVID-19. Clones were sequenced by immunoSEQ multiplex PCR, and TCRdb holds only the in-frame ones, with some missing. The table lists 200,000 to 250,000 clones, around nine tenths of them singletons, with 3% to 3.5% in the top ten. Sequencing was done on a sample of peripheral blood. These receptors originate from a man between 60 and 75 years old with acute or convalescent COVID-19.

This clone was detected once. This chain joins TRBV19 and TRBJ1-1, with TRBD1 matching over 11 bases. V was clipped by 6 bases and J by 2 bases; unmatched bases: 8. The CDR3 consists of 16 residues. The V gene's germline CDR1 is LNHDA and CDR2 SQIVND (reference sequence). The CDR3 protein is CASRGRDRGGNTEAFF. The CDR3 DNA reads TGTGCCAGTAGGGGCCGGGACAGGGGGGGAAACACTGAAGCTTTCTTT. The entire variable domain, with the rest obtained from reference TRBV19 and TRBJ1-1, is as follows: DGGITQSPKYLFRKEGQNVTLSCEQNLNHDAMYWYRQDPGQGLRLIYYSQIVNDFQKGDIAEGYSVSREKKESFPLTVTSAQKNPTAFYLCASRGRDRGGNTEAFFGQGTRLTVV.

This chain joins TRBV28 and TRBJ1-2, with a tentative D call TRBD1 (5 bases). This CDR3 region has 15 residues. Looked up from germline, CDR1 is MDHEN and CDR2 is SYDVKM. Deletions cut 7 bases from V and 9 bases from J, with 24 bases between. The CDR3 DNA sequence: TGTGCCAGCACCTCTTGGCGGGGGGTTTGGGATCGCTACACCTTC. Protein product: CASTSWRGVWDRYTF.

This sequence joins TRBV2 and TRBJ2-3, with a possible D match to TRBD1 (5 bases). CDR3 length: 17 amino acids. Germline V gene lookup returns CDR1 SNHLY and CDR2 FYNNEI. V lost 5 bases and J 0 bases, leaving 18 bases between the germline ends. The CDR3: CASSLTSTASSTDTQYF. The CDR3 region has the DNA TGTGCCAGCAGTCTTACTTCGACAGCCTCTAGCACAGATACGCAGTATTTT.

V is TRBV6-2 or TRBV6-3 and J is TRBJ2-7; 7 nucleotides match TRBD1. This CDR3 spans 14 amino acids. In germline, CDR1 is MNHEY, CDR2 SVGEGT. With V trimmed by 2 bases and J by 5 bases, 6 bases remained unmatched. The CDR3: CASSYVYRGHEQYF. Written as DNA, the CDR3 is TGTGCCAGCAGTTACGTGTACAGGGGCCACGAGCAGTACTTC.

The V gene is TRBV13, the J gene TRBJ2-7, with a possible D match to TRBD1 (6 bases). V was clipped by 2 bases and J by 6 bases, with 8 bases between them. Per germline, CDR1 PRHDT and CDR2 FYEKMQ (reference sequence). The CDR3 is 12 amino acids. The CDR3: CASSLRGTEQYF. DNA of the CDR3: TGTGCCAGCAGCTTAAGGGGGACCGAGCAGTACTTC.

The rearrangement uses TRBV19 and TRBJ1-1; a possible D gene is TRBD1 (6 bases). V was clipped by 3 bases and J by 9 bases, with 23 bases between them. CDR3 length equals 16 residues. The germline V gene encodes CDR1 LNHDA and CDR2 SQIVND (reference sequence). In DNA form, the CDR3 reads TGTGCCAGTAGTATTCCGTCACAGGGCTCGGGGGGAAAAGCTTTCTTT. Encoded protein: CASSIPSQGSGGKAFF.